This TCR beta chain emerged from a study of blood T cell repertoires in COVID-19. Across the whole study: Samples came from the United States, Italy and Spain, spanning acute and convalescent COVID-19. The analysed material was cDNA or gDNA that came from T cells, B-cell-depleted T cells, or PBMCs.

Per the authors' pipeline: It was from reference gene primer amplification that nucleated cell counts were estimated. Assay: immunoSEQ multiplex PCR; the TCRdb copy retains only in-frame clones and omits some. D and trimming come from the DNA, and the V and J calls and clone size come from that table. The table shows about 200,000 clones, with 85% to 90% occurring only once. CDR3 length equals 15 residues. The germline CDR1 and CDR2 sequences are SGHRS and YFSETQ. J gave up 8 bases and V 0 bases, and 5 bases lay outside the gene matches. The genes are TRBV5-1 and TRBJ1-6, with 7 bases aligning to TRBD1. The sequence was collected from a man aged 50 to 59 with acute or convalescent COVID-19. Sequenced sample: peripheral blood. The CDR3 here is CASSLEGGADSPLHF. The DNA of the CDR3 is TGCGCCAGCAGCTTGGAAGGGGGCGCAGATTCACCCCTCCACTTT.